The 20 T cell receptor beta chains reported below all come from one sample, sequenced in a study of memory CD4+ T cells and cytomegalovirus serostatus. The sort gate was single viable CD3+CD4+CD8-CD45RO+ cells for memory CD4+ T cells. Profiling relied on immunoSEQ multiplex PCR, and the TCRdb table lists in-frame clones only, not all of them. Of about 46,000 clones detected, roughly 80% appear once; the ten largest clones hold 0.5% to 0.65%. Sequenced material: memory CD4+ T cells from blood. The source of these receptors is an adult in good health and CMV-seronegative.

The chain links TRBV7-8 to TRBJ2-7; TRBD1 matches 9 bases. The CDR3 spans 17 residues. J was trimmed by 3 bases and V by 1 base; bases with no gene match: 10. CDR1 and CDR2 from the germline V gene are SGHVS and FQNEAQ. CDR3 protein: CASSLGAGTGKNYEQYF. The CDR3 DNA reads TGTGCCAGCAGCTTAGGAGCCGGGACAGGGAAGAACTACGAGCAGTACTTC.

The J gene is TRBJ2-2, the V gene TRBV9, with a weak D call TRBD1 (5 bases). The germline V gene encodes CDR1 SGDLS and CDR2 YYNGEE. Trimming removed 6 bases from V and 4 bases from J, with 19 bases in between. The CDR3 contains 16 residues. The CDR3 nucleotides read TGTGCCAGCAAAGGGGAAGGAGCCTTGGTCACCGGGGAGCTGTTTTTT. Amino acid sequence: CASKGEGALVTGELFF.

The chain carries TRBV9 and TRBJ1-6; TRBD1 is a possible D gene (6 bases). The CDR3 is 14 residues long. The germline V and J ends were trimmed by 1 base and 10 bases, with 12 bases remaining between them. Germline loops: CDR1 SGDLS, CDR2 YYNGEE. The DNA for the CDR3 is TGTGCCAGCAGCGTAAAGGGGGGGTTATCACCCCTCCACTTT. The encoded protein is CASSVKGGLSPLHF.

The chain links TRBV5-1 to TRBJ1-1, with D hard to call. Trimming stripped 3 bases from V and 1 base from J, with 16 bases between. Germline V CDR1 and CDR2: SGHRS, YFSETQ. CDR3 length: 16 residues. For the CDR3, the DNA is TGCGCCAGCAGCTCTTTGGGGTCGGACTCGAACACTGAAGCTTTCTTT. Its protein product is CASSSLGSDSNTEAFF.

V and J are TRBV19 and TRBJ1-3; the D is unclear. The germline CDR1 and CDR2 sequences are LNHDA and SQIVND (reference sequence). V lost 9 bases and J lost 4, with 16 bases in between. This CDR3 region has 14 residues. The chain's CDR3 is CASATGEGGNTIYF. The CDR3 DNA is TGTGCCAGCGCCACTGGGGAAGGAGGAAACACCATATATTTT.

V usage is TRBV18 and J usage is TRBJ1-2; D is possibly TRBD1 (6 bases). V lost 1 base, J lost 0 bases, and 9 bases lay in between. The V gene's germline CDR1 is KGHSH and CDR2 LQKENI. The CDR3 sequence is 15 residues long. The CDR3: CASSPRQDPNYGYTF. As DNA, the CDR3 is TGTGCCAGCTCACCACGACAGGACCCTAACTATGGCTACACCTTC. The variable domain in full, completed from reference TRBV18 and TRBJ1-2, reads NAGVMQNPRHLVRRRGQEARLRCSPMKGHSHVYWYRQLPEEGLKFMVYLQKENIIDESGMPKERFSAEFPKEGPSILRIQQVVRGDSAAYFCASSPRQDPNYGYTFGSGTRLTVV.

This clone was seen just once. The CDR3 bases are TGTGCCAGTAGTATGCCGGGGGCCATCTACGAGCAGTACTTC. It encodes CASSMPGAIYEQYF. The rearrangement joins TRBV19 to TRBJ2-7; TRBD1 or TRBD2 may be the D gene (6 bases each). Trimming shortened V by 3 bases and J by 3 bases, and 12 bases separated the two germline ends. The CDR3 covers 14 residues. Germline V lookup: CDR1 LNHDA, CDR2 SQIVND (reference sequence).

The J gene is TRBJ2-5, the V gene TRBV2; no reliable D call. The CDR3 has 12 residues. CDR1 SNHLY and CDR2 FYNNEI come from the germline V gene. The germline V and J ends were trimmed by 4 bases and 3 bases, with 6 bases remaining between them. In DNA form, the CDR3 reads TGTGCCAGCAGTGTTAGGGAAGAGACCCAGTACTTC. It yields the protein CASSVREETQYF.

The sample holds one count of this clone. This rearrangement joins TRBV5-8 to TRBJ2-2; perhaps TRBD1 as D (6 bases). The CDR3 loop spans 16 amino acids. CDR1 and CDR2 (germline): SGHTS, YDEGEE. V was trimmed by 1 base and J by 3 bases, leaving 13 bases between them. In nucleotides, the CDR3 is TGTGCCAGCAGCTTGTTAGGGGGTCGGGACACCGGGGAGCTGTTTTTT. Translation gives CASSLLGGRDTGELFF.

The DNA for the CDR3 is TGCGCCAGCAGCCTCGGACAGAGCACAGATACGCAGTATTTT. It encodes CASSLGQSTDTQYF. V gene TRBV5-1 combines with J gene TRBJ2-3, with TRBD1 as a possible D gene (6 bases). The CDR3 is 14 amino acids. Trimming took off 4 bases at V and 0 bases at J, with 9 bases between the two ends. The germline CDR1 and CDR2 sequences are SGHRS and YFSETQ.

The chain couples TRBV10-3 to TRBJ1-1, with unresolved D. The CDR3 length is 13 residues. CDR1 ENHRY and CDR2 SYGVKD come from the germline V gene. V lost 4 bases to trimming and J lost 1 base, with 7 bases between them. CDR3 amino acids: CAISVDENTEAFF. The CDR3 coding sequence is TGTGCCATCAGTGTGGATGAGAACACTGAAGCTTTCTTT.

The chain carries TRBV9 and TRBJ1-1; D is unresolved. Trimming pared 4 bases from V and 0 bases from J, leaving 7 bases between. This CDR3 spans 13 amino acids. The germline V gene encodes CDR1 SGDLS and CDR2 YYNGEE. The CDR3 here is CASSYGLNTEAFF. The CDR3 DNA reads as TGTGCCAGCAGCTACGGGTTGAACACTGAAGCTTTCTTT.

The J gene is TRBJ2-3, the V gene TRBV6-4, with 12 bases identical to TRBD2. This CDR3 spans 18 amino acids. CDR1 is MRHNA and CDR2 is SNTAGT in the germline V gene. After removal of 0 bases from V and 4 bases from J, the junction contained 8 bases not matched to a gene. Here the CDR3 DNA reads TGTGCCAGCAGTGACTCTCTCGGACTAGCGGGGCTGCCAGATACGCAGTATTTT. As protein: CASSDSLGLAGLPDTQYF.

This rearrangement joins TRBV5-1 to TRBJ2-2, with D unresolved. CDR1 and CDR2 from the germline V gene are SGHRS and YFSETQ. The CDR3 contains 16 residues. The V end was cut by 0 bases, the J end by 0 bases, with 9 bases between. The CDR3 coding sequence is TGCGCCAGCAGCTTGGCGGTCGACACGAACACCGGGGAGCTGTTTTTT. This gives the protein CASSLAVDTNTGELFF. Based on the CDR3 plus reference TRBV5-1 and TRBJ2-2, the full variable domain is KAGVTQTPRYLIKTRGQQVTLSCSPISGHRSVSWYQQTPGQGLQFLFEYFSETQRNKGNFPGRFSGRQFSNSRSEMNVSTLELGDSALYLCASSLAVDTNTGELFFGEGSRLTVL.

The rearrangement links TRBV6-5 to TRBJ2-4, with no clear D. CDR1 is MNHEY, CDR2 SVGAGI, per germline. The CDR3 covers 14 residues. V lost 4 bases and J 4 bases, leaving 11 bases between the germline ends. The CDR3 DNA is TGTGCCAGCAGTTCCTCTTTGGAGAAAAACATTCAGTACTTC. Translation gives CASSSSLEKNIQYF.

This rearrangement joins TRBV14 to TRBJ1-6; 7 nucleotides match TRBD1. The germline gives CDR1 SGHDN, CDR2 FVKESK. The CDR3 is made up of 15 amino acids. V trimming: 1 base; J trimming: 7 bases; junction bases outside the gene matches: 4. The CDR3 DNA is TGTGCCAGCAGCCAAGTTAGGGGGCAGAATTCACCCCTCCACTTT. Protein sequence: CASSQVRGQNSPLHF.

This chain connects TRBV20-1 to TRBJ2-7; no reliable D call. The germline V gene has CDR1 DFQATT and CDR2 SNEGSKA (reference sequence). The germline V and J ends were trimmed by 5 bases and 0 bases, with 5 bases remaining between them. This CDR3 is built from 11 residues. This chain's CDR3 is CSAFNSYEQYF. The CDR3 DNA reads as TGCAGTGCTTTTAACTCCTACGAGCAGTACTTC.

This clone is a singleton in its sample. V is TRBV7-2 and J is TRBJ1-6, with 9 positions matching TRBD1. Germline CDR1 is SGHTA and CDR2 is FQGNSA. Unmatched junction bases numbered 6, after V lost 5 bases and J lost 10 bases. The CDR3 has 14 amino acids. CDR3 protein: CASSAQGANSPLHF. DNA for the CDR3: TGTGCCAGCAGCGCACAGGGGGCGAACTCACCCCTCCACTTT.

The chain combines TRBV5-4 with TRBJ2-3, with D perhaps matching TRBD1 (6 bases). CDR1 and CDR2 (germline): SGHNT, YYREEE (reference sequence). The CDR3 loop spans 16 amino acids. Trimming left V 0 bases short and J 0 bases short, with 11 bases between. Here the CDR3 reads CASSLGVGQSTDTQYF. Here the CDR3 DNA reads TGTGCCAGCAGCTTGGGTGTGGGACAAAGCACAGATACGCAGTATTTT.

The chain links TRBV29-1 to TRBJ2-1, with D perhaps TRBD1 (6 bases). V was pared by 3 bases and J by 6 bases, with 6 bases between. The germline V gene encodes CDR1 SQVTM and CDR2 ANQGSEA. The CDR3 has 11 residues. The CDR3 coding sequence is TGCAGCGTTGACAGGGGCAATGAGCAGTTCTTC. Residues: CSVDRGNEQFF.